The sequence of this T cell receptor beta chain was determined in a study of technical replicates of blood from a handful of donors. The V gene end was trimmed by 10 bases and the J gene end by 8 bases; junction bases not matched to a gene: 12. CDR1 LNHDA and CDR2 SQIVND come from the germline V gene (reference sequence). This CDR3 is 15 amino acids long. Assay used: immunoSEQ multiplex PCR; TCRdb lists only in-frame clones, some missing. This sample has roughly 70,000 clones, with approximately 90% found just once. Sequencing used PBMCs. This chain links TRBV19 with TRBJ2-1, with 12 bases fitting TRBD2. The clonotype was recovered from a human donor in good health. Some clones in this sample may be carry-over from other donors' samples. In DNA form, the CDR3 reads TGTGCCACCGCTTCACTAGCGGGAGGCCGGGATGAGCAGTTCTTC. The encoded protein is CATASLAGGRDEQFF.